This T cell receptor (beta chain) was identified during a study of multiple sclerosis patients with progressive multifocal leukoencephalopathy. This CDR3 has 15 amino acids. Per the germline V gene, CDR1 is MNHEY and CDR2 is SMNVEV (reference sequence). The time point is: before natalizumab initiation. Profiled with immunoSEQ multiplex PCR; TCRdb holds only in-frame clones, not every one. The sample yields roughly 31,000 clones, 75% to 90% seen once. The sequence came from a human donor with multiple sclerosis. The chain couples TRBV27 to TRBJ2-5, with 7 positions matching TRBD1. The J call may not be correct, given that the DNA end is closer to TRBJ2-7. Sequences were obtained from PBMCs. CDR3 sequence: CASSSSQGSYYEQYF. The CDR3 region has the DNA TGTGCCAGCAGTTCGTCACAGGGGAGTTACTACGAGCAGTACTTC.